A selection of T cell receptor beta chains follows, all from one sample in a study of cytotoxic CD8 clonotypes in ibrutinib-treated CLL. The protocol was immunoSEQ multiplex PCR, while the TCRdb copy is restricted to in-frame clones and leaves out a portion. The table records roughly 200,000 clones, 75% to 80% of them present only once. The specimen was PBMCs, collected after 12 months of ibrutinib treatment. These receptors all stem from a human donor with chronic lymphocytic leukemia. Each CDR3 is given with its conserved first and last residue. The D gene is left open where the match is weak. The size entry is marked missing in some rows and otherwise reads once, few, many or a size class.

>TRBV5-1|-|-|TRBJ2-7
CASSLRDVSNYEQYF
TGCGCCAGCAGCCTCCGGGACGTAAGTAACTACGAGCAGTACTTC
>TRBV18|-|-|TRBJ2-2
CASSPQLDSFRGGELFF
TGTGCCAGCTCACCACAGTTGGACTCCTTCCGTGGCGGGGAGCTGTTTTTT
>TRBV6-5|once|-|TRBJ2-7
CASSPRWKVYEQYF
TGTGCCAGCAGTCCACGGTGGAAGGTGTACGAGCAGTACTTC
>TRBV28|-|-|TRBJ1-2
CASSSPPAAFYGYTF
TGTGCCAGCAGTTCCCCCCCAGCAGCTTTCTATGGCTACACCTTC
>TRBV5-4|-|-|TRBJ2-1
CASSFGVAEYNEQFF
TGTGCCAGCAGCTTTGGAGTAGCAGAATACAATGAGCAGTTCTTC
>TRBV5-1|-|-|TRBJ2-7
CASSLDNYEQYF
TGCGCCAGCAGCCTGGACAACTACGAGCAGTACTTC
>TRBV4-1|-|-|TRBJ1-2
CASSPLDRERPNYGYTF
TGCGCCAGCAGCCCCTTGGACAGAGAGCGACCGAACTATGGCTACACCTTC
>TRBV11-2|-|-|TRBJ2-7
CASSLDPPGSGAYEQYF
TGTGCCAGCAGCTTAGATCCGCCAGGGAGTGGGGCCTACGAGCAGTACTTC
>TRBV19|-|TRBD1|TRBJ2-4
CASTPRRTGGRNIQYF
TGTGCCAGTACCCCCCGCCGGACAGGGGGAAGGAACATTCAGTACTTC
>TRBV27|-|-|TRBJ2-1
CASSSVSSYNEQFF
TGTGCCAGCAGTTCCGTAAGCTCCTACAATGAGCAGTTCTTC
>TRBV27|-|-|TRBJ1-1
CASTGENTEAFF
TGTGCCAGCACCGGAGAGAACACTGAAGCTTTCTTT
>TRBV19|once|-|TRBJ2-5
CASSIVFQGLQETQYF
TGTGCCAGTAGTATAGTGTTTCAGGGGCTGCAAGAGACCCAGTACTTC
>TRBV4-2|-|-|TRBJ2-3
CASSQDSREDTQYF
TGTGCCAGCAGCCAAGATAGCAGGGAAGATACGCAGTATTTT
>TRBV4-1|-|-|TRBJ1-2
CASSQVGSYSNYGYTF
TGCGCCAGCAGCCAAGTGGGAAGTTACTCTAACTATGGCTACACCTTC
>TRBV7-9|-|-|TRBJ2-3
CASRLAESTDTQYF
TGTGCCAGCAGACTAGCAGAGAGCACAGATACGCAGTATTTT